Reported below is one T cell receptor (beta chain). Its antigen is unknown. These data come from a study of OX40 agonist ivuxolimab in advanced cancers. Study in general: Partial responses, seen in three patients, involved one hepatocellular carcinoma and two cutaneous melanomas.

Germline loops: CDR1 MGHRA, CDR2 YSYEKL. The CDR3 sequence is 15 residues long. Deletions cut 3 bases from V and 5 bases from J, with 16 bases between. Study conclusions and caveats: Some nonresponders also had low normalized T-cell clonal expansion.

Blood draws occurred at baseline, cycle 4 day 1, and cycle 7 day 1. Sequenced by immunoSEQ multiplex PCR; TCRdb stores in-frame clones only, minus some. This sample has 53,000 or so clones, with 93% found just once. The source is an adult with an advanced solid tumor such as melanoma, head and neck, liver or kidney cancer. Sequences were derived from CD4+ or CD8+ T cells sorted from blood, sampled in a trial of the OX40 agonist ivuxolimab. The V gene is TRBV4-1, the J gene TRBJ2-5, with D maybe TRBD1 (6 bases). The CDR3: CASSHWAGAGETQYF. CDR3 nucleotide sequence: TGCGCCAGCAGCCATTGGGCAGGGGCTGGGGAGACCCAGTACTTC.